This T cell receptor beta chain emerged from a study of human T cells and chemical hapten exposure. About the research overall: Investigators sensitized about 2 cm by about 2 cm of upper inner arm skin with 2% DPC. Throughout the roughly 24-week study, diphenylcyclopropenone was applied weekly to the patients' scalps.

The time point: pre-sensitization, week 0. Treatment in this sample: therapeutic diphenylcyclopropenone sensitization with weekly scalp DPC. This clonotype was recorded only once. Its specificity is unknown. Individual cDNA molecules in this library carried unique molecular identifiers. MiXCR, applied by TCRdb to the RACE reads, yields one record per CDR3 protein. The table includes some 110,000 distinct CDR3 sequences, 10% to 15% detected once. Regarding the study as a whole: Donors, who had alopecia, may show an immune response that differs from healthy people's.

This CDR3 is 14 amino acids long. V shed 6 bases and J shed 0 bases, with 9 bases lying between them. From germline, CDR1 is MDHEN and CDR2 SYDVKM. Sequenced material: whole blood, taken in connection with sensitization to the hapten diphenylcyclopropenone (DPC). The TCR sequence derives from a woman aged 45-60 years with alopecia areata. Some clones in this sample may be carry-over from other donors' samples. This chain links TRBV28 with TRBJ1-3; no firm D call. The CDR3 nucleotides read TGTGCCAGCAGCCCACACCGCTCTGGAAACACCATATATTTT. Protein: CASSPHRSGNTIYF.